A single sample is the source of the 14 T cell receptor beta chains below, sequenced in a study of CD8+ T cells in alopecia areata. RNA extraction and reverse transcription yielded cDNA as sequencing template. Method: immunoSEQ multiplex PCR; TCRdb's copy keeps in-frame clones and lacks some. The data hold some 200,000 clones, with roughly 56% observed a single time. The sample consisted of CD8+ T cells sorted from blood. These receptors were taken from a human donor in good health.

This chain joins TRBV27 and TRBJ2-3; 7 bases agree with TRBD1. V was pared by 8 bases and J by 4 bases, with 9 bases of the junction left unmatched. Germline V CDR1 and CDR2: MNHEY, SMNVEV (reference sequence). CDR3 size: 14 residues. CDR3 in DNA: TGTGCCAGCGATACAGGGGACGGCTCAGATACGCAGTATTTT. Translation: CASDTGDGSDTQYF.

This clone was seen only a few times. The rearrangement uses TRBV4-1 and TRBJ1-5; a weak D match, TRBD1 (6 bases). Trimming removed 4 bases from V and 2 bases from J, with 9 bases in between. The CDR3 runs to 14 residues. Germline V CDR1 and CDR2: MGHRA, YSYEKL. This CDR3 is CASSRGAGNQPQHF. CDR3 DNA: TGCGCCAGCAGCCGGGGGGCGGGCAATCAGCCCCAGCATTTT.

This clone has more than one count but fewer than ten. V usage is TRBV19 and J usage is TRBJ1-4; 9 bases are a match to TRBD1. With V trimmed by 4 bases and J by 7 bases, 4 bases remained unmatched. Germline values: CDR1 LNHDA, CDR2 SQIVND (reference sequence). The CDR3 has 14 residues. In nucleotides, the CDR3 is TGTGCCAGTAGTAGCACAGGGGGCCGTGAAAAACTGTTTTTT. Translated: CASSSTGGREKLFF.

The chain links TRBV14 to TRBJ2-7; D gene unclear. CDR3 length: 11 amino acids. Trimming took 2 bases from V and 4 from J, leaving 3 bases between them. Looked up from germline, CDR1 is SGHDN and CDR2 is FVKESK. The chain's CDR3 is CASSQKYEQYF. The CDR3 nucleotides read TGTGCCAGCAGCCAAAAGTACGAGCAGTACTTC.

A few counts support this clone. V usage is TRBV5-1 and J usage is TRBJ2-4, with D unresolved. The CDR3 length is 12 residues. The germline V gene has CDR1 SGHRS and CDR2 YFSETQ. V was trimmed by 5 bases and J by 8 bases, leaving 11 bases between them. The CDR3 loop is CASRGGYDIQYF. In DNA, the CDR3 is TGCGCCAGCAGGGGCGGTTACGACATTCAGTACTTC.

The count of this clone is one. The chain has TRBV5-4 and TRBJ1-2; perhaps TRBD1 as D (5 bases). Germline CDR1 SGHNT, CDR2 YYREEE (reference sequence). The CDR3 covers 15 residues. Between the trimmed V and J ends, which lost 0 bases and 2 bases, there was a span of 11 bases. The DNA of the CDR3 is TGTGCCAGCAGCTTGGAAAGGACATCGAACTATGGCTACACCTTC. Translated, it gives CASSLERTSNYGYTF.

The chain employs TRBV4-1 and TRBJ2-1; 11 positions agree with TRBD2. Unmatched junction bases numbered 5, after V lost 0 bases and J lost 4 bases. CDR1 is MGHRA and CDR2 is YSYEKL in the germline V gene. The CDR3 runs to 17 residues. In DNA form, the CDR3 reads TGCGCCAGCAGCCAAGAGCTAGCGGGGGGCCCATACAATGAGCAGTTCTTC. It is translated as CASSQELAGGPYNEQFF.

This clone was observed at least ten times. The J gene is TRBJ1-2, the V gene TRBV7-9; 9 positions agree with TRBD1. With V trimmed by 7 bases and J by 6 bases, 12 bases remained unmatched. From germline, CDR1 is SEHNR and CDR2 FQNEAQ (reference sequence). The CDR3 runs to 15 residues. DNA of the CDR3: TGTGCCAGCACCACACCGGGGACAGGGCGTAATGGCTACACCTTC. This codes for CASTTPGTGRNGYTF.

The V call is TRBV9, the J call TRBJ1-1; 7 bases are a match to TRBD1. V shed 6 bases and J 2 bases; nucleotides not matched to a gene: 10. Germline lookup yields CDR1 SGDLS and CDR2 YYNGEE. The CDR3 runs to 15 residues. This CDR3 is CASTLGDSGNTEAFF. The CDR3 region has the DNA TGTGCCAGCACCTTAGGGGACAGCGGCAACACTGAAGCTTTCTTT.

The CDR3 sequence is CASTYTGRTEAFF. Here the CDR3 DNA reads TGTGCCAGTACCTACACAGGTCGGACTGAAGCTTTCTTT. This sequence joins TRBV19 and TRBJ1-1; tentatively, D is TRBD1 (5 bases). V lost 7 bases to trimming and J lost 5 bases, with 14 bases between them. Germline lookup yields CDR1 LNHDA and CDR2 SQIVND (reference sequence). This CDR3 comprises 13 residues. The full variable domain, with the rest looked up from reference TRBV19 and TRBJ1-1, is DGGITQSPKYLFRKEGQNVTLSCEQNLNHDAMYWYRQDPGQGLRLIYYSQIVNDFQKGDIAEGYSVSREKKESFPLTVTSAQKNPTAFYLCASTYTGRTEAFFGQGTRLTVV.

This clone was counted between two and nine times. The chain employs TRBV25-1 and TRBJ2-7; maybe TRBD2 (5 bases). Looked up from germline, CDR1 is MGHDK and CDR2 is SYGVNS. Deletions cut 4 bases from V and 4 bases from J, with 20 bases between. The CDR3 spans 16 residues. The CDR3 sequence: CASSGAGPGLPYEQYF. The CDR3 DNA follows: TGTGCCAGCAGTGGGGCTGGGCCAGGACTTCCATACGAGCAGTACTTC.

As regards this clone: This specimen includes other DNA sequences encoding the same CDR3. The chain recombines TRBV9 with TRBJ2-2, with D uncertain. Per the germline V gene, CDR1 is SGDLS and CDR2 is YYNGEE. The CDR3 is 13 amino acids. The V and J ends lost 2 bases and 1 base respectively, with 3 bases between them. The CDR3 DNA sequence: TGTGCCAGCAGCGTTGGGAACACCGGGGAGCTGTTTTTT. Amino acids: CASSVGNTGELFF.

Only a few counts were recorded for this clone. The chain carries TRBV11-2 and TRBJ2-7; D is perhaps TRBD2 (5 bases). CDR1 is SGHAT, CDR2 FQNNGV, per germline. V lost 5 bases to trimming and J lost 2 bases, with 7 bases between them. CDR3 length: 12 residues. For the CDR3, the DNA is TGTGCCAGCAGCCTCGGGGCCTACGAGCAGTACTTC. Its protein product is CASSLGAYEQYF.

The table lists this clone with a few counts. This chain uses TRBV19 with TRBJ2-1; 10 bases map to TRBD1. The CDR3 length is 13 residues. The V and J ends lost 8 bases and 6 bases, in that order; junction bases with no gene match: 4. Germline values: CDR1 LNHDA, CDR2 SQIVND (reference sequence). The CDR3, as DNA: TGTGCCAGTGGGGACAGGGGAGGCAATGAGCAGTTCTTC. This translates into CASGDRGGNEQFF.